Presented here are 18 T cell receptor beta chains from one specimen sequenced in a study of cytotoxic CD8 clonotypes in ibrutinib-treated CLL. The assay was immunoSEQ multiplex PCR, and TCRdb's table has in-frame clones only and misses some. The table has hundreds of thousands of clones, 80% seen once. The specimen was PBMCs, collected before ibrutinib treatment. These receptors were collected from a human donor with chronic lymphocytic leukemia.

The V and J genes are TRBV25-1 and TRBJ1-2; 8 bases line up with TRBD1. Germline V gene data show CDR1 as MGHDK and CDR2 as SYGVNS. The CDR3 covers 13 residues. J lost 8 bases, V lost 6 bases, and 8 bases had no gene match. The CDR3 here is CASRRDRHGGYTF. As DNA, the CDR3 is TGTGCCAGCAGGAGGGACAGGCACGGAGGCTACACCTTC.

This clone was seen a few times. The rearrangement uses TRBV28 and TRBJ1-3; perhaps TRBD1 as D (6 bases). The V end lost 8 bases, the J end lost 0 bases, and 11 bases lay between the germline ends. The CDR3 has 14 amino acids. In germline, CDR1 is MDHEN, CDR2 SYDVKM. The CDR3 bases are TGTGCCAGCCTTGACAGGAGCTCTGGAAACACCATATATTTT. This gives the protein CASLDRSSGNTIYF.

The chain recombines TRBV11-2 with TRBJ1-1; D call uncertain. Trimming removed 3 bases at V and 5 bases at J, with 7 bases between. The CDR3 loop spans 12 amino acids. From germline, CDR1 is SGHAT and CDR2 FQNNGV. CDR3 nucleotide sequence: TGTGCCAGCAGCTTCCCATGGACTGAAGCTTTCTTT. Translation gives CASSFPWTEAFF.

The CDR3: CASSQEFRGLIYF. The CDR3 region has the DNA TGCGCCAGCAGCCAAGAGTTCCGGGGGCTCATATATTTT. V gene TRBV4-3 combines with J gene TRBJ1-3; possibly TRBD1 for D (6 bases). The CDR3 spans 13 residues. Per germline, CDR1 LGHNA and CDR2 YSLEER. With 0 bases removed from V and 12 bases from J, the gap between germline ends came to 12 bases.

The sample holds one count of this clone. This rearrangement joins TRBV19 to TRBJ2-2; 13 nucleotides agree with TRBD2. The CDR3 extends over 17 amino acids. Germline CDR1 reads LNHDA; CDR2 reads SQIVND (reference sequence). V lost 1 base, J lost 1 base, and 0 bases stayed unmatched. CDR3 DNA sequence: TGTGCCAGTAGTATAGGACTAGCGGGAGGGAACACCGGGGAGCTGTTTTTT. As protein: CASSIGLAGGNTGELFF. Variable domain in full (rest from reference TRBV19 and TRBJ2-2): DGGITQSPKYLFRKEGQNVTLSCEQNLNHDAMYWYRQDPGQGLRLIYYSQIVNDFQKGDIAEGYSVSREKKESFPLTVTSAQKNPTAFYLCASSIGLAGGNTGELFFGEGSRLTVL.

This chain joins TRBV19 and TRBJ1-5, with D possibly being TRBD1 (5 bases). The CDR3 extends over 17 amino acids. V lost 5 bases and J lost 0, with 17 bases in between. Germline CDR1 is LNHDA and CDR2 is SQIVND (reference sequence). CDR3 coding DNA: TGTGCCAGTAGTTCAGGGAAGCCCCCAAATAGCAATCAGCCCCAGCATTTT. Its protein is CASSSGKPPNSNQPQHF.

J is TRBJ1-1 and V is TRBV7-9; D remains ambiguous. The V end lost 2 bases, the J end lost 1 base, and 17 bases lay between the germline ends. The CDR3 runs 17 residues. Germline V gene lookup returns CDR1 SEHNR and CDR2 FQNEAQ (reference sequence). The CDR3 DNA reads as TGTGCCAGCAGCTTAATGCCCCTTCCGGGTACGAACACTGAAGCTTTCTTT. The encoded protein is CASSLMPLPGTNTEAFF.

The chain couples TRBV30 to TRBJ1-1; tentatively, D is TRBD1 (5 bases). The ends were cut back, 3 bases at V and 2 bases at J, with 13 bases in the middle. The V gene's germline CDR1 is GTSNPN and CDR2 SVGIG (reference sequence). The CDR3 is made up of 14 amino acids. CDR3 in DNA: TGTGCCTGGAGAGGGGTCTCTCGAAACACTGAAGCTTTCTTT. It translates to CAWRGVSRNTEAFF. Combining the CDR3 with reference TRBV30 and TRBJ1-1 gives the whole variable domain SQTIHQWPATLVQPVGSPLSLECTVEGTSNPNLYWYRQAAGRGLQLLFYSVGIGQISSEVPQNLSASRPQDRQFILSSKKLLLSDSGFYLCAWRGVSRNTEAFFGQGTRLTVV.

The rearrangement links TRBV28 to TRBJ2-5, with 8 bases aligning to TRBD2. Trimming removed 6 bases from V and 5 bases from J; junction bases left unmatched: 2. CDR3 size: 12 residues. CDR1 and CDR2 (germline): MDHEN, SYDVKM. The CDR3 loop reads CASSGLAETQYF. Here the CDR3 DNA reads TGTGCCAGCAGCGGACTAGCCGAGACCCAGTACTTC.

This clone has just one count. The chain has TRBV28 and TRBJ2-7; D is unclear. Trimming stripped 4 bases from V and 0 bases from J, with 13 bases between. CDR3 length equals 15 residues. Looked up from germline, CDR1 is MDHEN and CDR2 is SYDVKM. CDR3 protein: CASSYVGRFSYEQYF. CDR3 in DNA: TGTGCCAGCAGTTACGTAGGCCGGTTCTCCTACGAGCAGTACTTC.

This chain joins TRBV19 and TRBJ2-7, with D perhaps TRBD1 (6 bases). The V gene's germline CDR1 is LNHDA and CDR2 SQIVND (reference sequence). The CDR3 has 15 amino acids. V was clipped by 1 base and J by 2 bases, with 12 bases between them. The CDR3 region is CASSIGGGTAYEQYF. CDR3 DNA: TGTGCCAGTAGTATAGGTGGGGGCACCGCCTACGAGCAGTACTTC.

The chain is built from TRBV27 and TRBJ1-5; TRBD1 agrees at 7 bases. The germline gives CDR1 MNHEY, CDR2 SMNVEV (reference sequence). The CDR3 runs 18 residues. Trimming cost V 5 bases and J 1 base; bases outside gene matches: 14. CDR3 sequence reads: CASSPRPNRGGSNQPQHF. CDR3 sequence (DNA): TGTGCCAGCAGTCCCCGACCAAACAGGGGAGGAAGCAATCAGCCCCAGCATTTT.

J is TRBJ2-2 and V is TRBV20-1, with D unclear. CDR1 and CDR2 (germline): DFQATT, SNEGSKA (reference sequence). CDR3 size: 11 residues. The CDR3 coding sequence is TGCAGCCTACTTCAACACGGGGAGCTGTTTTTT. Protein sequence: CSLLQHGELFF.

This clone occurred once. J is TRBJ2-1 and V is TRBV15, with a possible D match to TRBD2 (6 bases). Trimming stripped 4 bases from V and 7 bases from J, with 20 bases between. Per the germline V gene, CDR1 is LNHNV and CDR2 is YYDKDF (reference sequence). This CDR3 is built from 16 residues. The CDR3 DNA reads as TGTGCCACCAGCACTTCCACCCGACTAGTGTATAATGAGCAGTTCTTC. This encodes CATSTSTRLVYNEQFF.

The V gene is TRBV7-7, the J gene TRBJ2-7; D might be TRBD1 (5 bases). Trimming took off 3 bases at V and 3 bases at J, with 12 bases between the two ends. Germline CDR1 is SSHAT and CDR2 is FNYEAQ (reference sequence). This CDR3 region has 14 residues. CDR3 sequence reads: CASSFTGMGYEQYF. In nucleotides, the CDR3 is TGTGCCAGCAGCTTTACAGGCATGGGCTACGAGCAGTACTTC.

The chain couples TRBV4-1 to TRBJ2-5; the D is unclear. Between the trimmed V and J ends, which lost 1 base and 5 bases, there was a span of 14 bases. Germline V CDR1 and CDR2: MGHRA, YSYEKL. CDR3 length equals 15 residues. The CDR3 spells CASSQVLTGRETQYF. The CDR3 DNA is TGCGCCAGCAGCCAAGTCCTCACCGGGCGGGAGACCCAGTACTTC.

V gene TRBV7-9 combines with J gene TRBJ1-1; TRBD1 is a possible D gene (5 bases). Germline CDR1 is SEHNR and CDR2 is FQNEAQ (reference sequence). The CDR3 covers 16 residues. V was shortened by 5 bases and J by 0 bases, with 16 bases between the two germline ends. CDR3 residues: CASSLTGGSMNTEAFF. CDR3 bases: TGTGCCAGCAGCCTCACGGGGGGTTCCATGAACACTGAAGCTTTCTTT.

The chain joins TRBV18 to TRBJ1-2, with D possibly TRBD1 on 6 matching bases. Trimming took 4 bases from V and 4 from J, leaving 16 bases between them. CDR1 is KGHSH, CDR2 LQKENI, per germline. The CDR3 covers 15 residues. The CDR3 protein is CASSRGQSDTYGYTF. The CDR3 DNA reads TGTGCCAGCTCACGGGGACAATCGGACACCTATGGCTACACCTTC.